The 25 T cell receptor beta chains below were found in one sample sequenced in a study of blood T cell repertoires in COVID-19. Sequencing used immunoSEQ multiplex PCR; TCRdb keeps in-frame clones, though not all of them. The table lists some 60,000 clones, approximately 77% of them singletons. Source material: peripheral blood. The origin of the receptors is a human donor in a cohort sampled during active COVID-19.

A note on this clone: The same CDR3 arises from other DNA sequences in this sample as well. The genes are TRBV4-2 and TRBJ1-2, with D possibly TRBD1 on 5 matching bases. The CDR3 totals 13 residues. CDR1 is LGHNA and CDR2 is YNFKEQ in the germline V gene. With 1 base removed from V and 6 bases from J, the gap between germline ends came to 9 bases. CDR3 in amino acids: CASSQGDRDGYTF. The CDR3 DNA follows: TGTGCCAGCAGCCAAGGTGACAGAGATGGCTACACCTTC.

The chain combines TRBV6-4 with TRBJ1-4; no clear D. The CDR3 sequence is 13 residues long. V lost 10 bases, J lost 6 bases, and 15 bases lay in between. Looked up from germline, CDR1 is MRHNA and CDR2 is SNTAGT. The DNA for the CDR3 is TGTGCCAATGTGACGCCGGCGGATGAAAAACTGTTTTTT. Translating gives CANVTPADEKLFF.

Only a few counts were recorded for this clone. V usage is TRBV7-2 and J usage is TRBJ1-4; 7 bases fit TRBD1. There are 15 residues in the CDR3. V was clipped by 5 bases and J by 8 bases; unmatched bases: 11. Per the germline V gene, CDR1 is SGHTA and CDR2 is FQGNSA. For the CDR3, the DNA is TGTGCCAGCAGCCCCCGACAGGGAGAAGGAGAAAAACTGTTTTTT. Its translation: CASSPRQGEGEKLFF.

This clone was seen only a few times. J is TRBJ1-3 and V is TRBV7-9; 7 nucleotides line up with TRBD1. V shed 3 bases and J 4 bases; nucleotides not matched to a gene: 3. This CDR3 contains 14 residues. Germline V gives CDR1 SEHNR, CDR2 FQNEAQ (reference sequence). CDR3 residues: CASSFDREGNTIYF. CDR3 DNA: TGTGCCAGCAGCTTTGACAGGGAAGGAAACACCATATATTTT.

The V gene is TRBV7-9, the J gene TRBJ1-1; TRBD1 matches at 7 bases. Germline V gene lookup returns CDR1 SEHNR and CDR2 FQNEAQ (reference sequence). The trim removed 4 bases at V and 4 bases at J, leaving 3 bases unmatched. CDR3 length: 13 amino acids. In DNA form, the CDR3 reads TGTGCCAGCAGCTCGTCAGGGGGCACTGAAGCTTTCTTT. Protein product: CASSSSGGTEAFF.

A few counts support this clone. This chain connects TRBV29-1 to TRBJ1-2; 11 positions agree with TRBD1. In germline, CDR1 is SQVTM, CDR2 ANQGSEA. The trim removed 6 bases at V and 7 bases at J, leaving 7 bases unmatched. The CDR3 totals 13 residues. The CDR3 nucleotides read TGCAGCGTAGACGGACAGGGGGCGCGTGGCTACACCTTC. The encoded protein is CSVDGQGARGYTF.

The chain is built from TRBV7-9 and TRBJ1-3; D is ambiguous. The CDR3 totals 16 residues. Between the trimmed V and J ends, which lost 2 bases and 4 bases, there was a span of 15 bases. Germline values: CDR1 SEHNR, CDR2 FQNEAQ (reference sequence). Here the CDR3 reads CASSLTGPRVGNTIYF. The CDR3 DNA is TGTGCCAGCAGCTTAACCGGCCCGCGGGTGGGAAACACCATATATTTT. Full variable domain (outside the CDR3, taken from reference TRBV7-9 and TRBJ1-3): DTGVSQNPRHKITKRGQNVTFRCDPISEHNRLYWYRQTLGQGPEFLTYFQNEAQLEKSRLLSDRFSAERPKGSFSTLEIQRTEQGDSAMYLCASSLTGPRVGNTIYFGEGSWLTVV.

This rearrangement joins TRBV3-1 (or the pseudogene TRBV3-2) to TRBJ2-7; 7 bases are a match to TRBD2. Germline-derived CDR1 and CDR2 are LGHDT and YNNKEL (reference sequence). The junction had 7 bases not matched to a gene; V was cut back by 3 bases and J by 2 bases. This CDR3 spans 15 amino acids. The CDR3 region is CASSHPAGHPYEQYF. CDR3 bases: TGTGCCAGCAGCCATCCAGCGGGGCACCCCTACGAGCAGTACTTC.

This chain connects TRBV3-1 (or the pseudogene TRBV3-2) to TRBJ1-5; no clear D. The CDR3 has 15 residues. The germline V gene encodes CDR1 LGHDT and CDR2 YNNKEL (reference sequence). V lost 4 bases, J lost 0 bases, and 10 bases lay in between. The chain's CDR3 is CASSPGVYSNQPQHF. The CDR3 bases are TGTGCCAGCAGCCCCGGGGTTTATAGCAATCAGCCCCAGCATTTT.

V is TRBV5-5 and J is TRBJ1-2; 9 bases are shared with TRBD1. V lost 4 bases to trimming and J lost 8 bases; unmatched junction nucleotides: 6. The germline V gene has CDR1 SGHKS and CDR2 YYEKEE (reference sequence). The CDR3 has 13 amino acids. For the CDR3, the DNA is TGTGCCAGCAGCCCGGGGGACAGGGCGGGCTACACCTTC. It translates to CASSPGDRAGYTF.

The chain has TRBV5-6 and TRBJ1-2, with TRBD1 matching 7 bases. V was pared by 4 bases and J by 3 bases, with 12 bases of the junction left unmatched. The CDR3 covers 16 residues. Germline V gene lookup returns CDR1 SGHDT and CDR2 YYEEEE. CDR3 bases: TGTGCCAGCAGCCCTGCTTGGGCCCAGGGGGACTATGGCTACACCTTC. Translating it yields CASSPAWAQGDYGYTF.

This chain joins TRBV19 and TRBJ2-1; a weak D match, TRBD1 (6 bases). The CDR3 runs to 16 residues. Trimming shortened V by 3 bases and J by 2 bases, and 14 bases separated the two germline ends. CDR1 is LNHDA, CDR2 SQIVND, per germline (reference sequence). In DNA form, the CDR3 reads TGTGCCAGTAGTATCGGGACATTTCAACCCTACAATGAGCAGTTCTTC. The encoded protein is CASSIGTFQPYNEQFF.

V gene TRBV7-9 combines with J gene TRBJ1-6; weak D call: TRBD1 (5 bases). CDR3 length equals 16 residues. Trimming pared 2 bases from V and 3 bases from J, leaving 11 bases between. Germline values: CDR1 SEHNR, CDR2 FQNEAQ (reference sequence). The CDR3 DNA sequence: TGTGCCAGCAGCTTATCAGGGCACGGCTATAATTCACCCCTCCACTTT. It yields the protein CASSLSGHGYNSPLHF.

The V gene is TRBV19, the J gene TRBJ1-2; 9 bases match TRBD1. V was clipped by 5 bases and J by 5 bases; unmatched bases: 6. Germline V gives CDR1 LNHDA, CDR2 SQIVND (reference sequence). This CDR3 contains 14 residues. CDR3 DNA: TGTGCCAGTAGTCTCGGACAGGGGCCATATGGCTACACCTTC. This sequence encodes CASSLGQGPYGYTF.

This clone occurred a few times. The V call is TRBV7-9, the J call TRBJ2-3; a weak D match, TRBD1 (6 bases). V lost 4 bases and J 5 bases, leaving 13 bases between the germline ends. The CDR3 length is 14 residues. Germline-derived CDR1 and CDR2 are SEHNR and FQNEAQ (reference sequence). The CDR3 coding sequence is TGTGCCAGCAGCTATACAGGGTTTCAAGATACGCAGTATTTT. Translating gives CASSYTGFQDTQYF.

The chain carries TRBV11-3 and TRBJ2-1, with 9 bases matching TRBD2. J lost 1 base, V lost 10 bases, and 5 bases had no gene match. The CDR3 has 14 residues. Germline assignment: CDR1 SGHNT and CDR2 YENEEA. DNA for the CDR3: TGTGCCACCTCGGCGGGGGGGTCCTACAATGAGCAGTTCTTC. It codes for CATSAGGSYNEQFF. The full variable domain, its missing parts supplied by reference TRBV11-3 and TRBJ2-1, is EAGVVQSPRYKIIEKKQPVAFWCNPISGHNTLYWYLQNLGQGPELLIRYENEEAVDDSQLPKDRFSAERLKGVDSTLKIQPAELGDSAVYLCATSAGGSYNEQFFGPGTRLTVL.

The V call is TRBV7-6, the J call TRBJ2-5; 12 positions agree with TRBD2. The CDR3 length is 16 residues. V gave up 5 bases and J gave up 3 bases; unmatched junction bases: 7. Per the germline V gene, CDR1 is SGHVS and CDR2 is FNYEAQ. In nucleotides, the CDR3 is TGTGCCAGCAGCGCCCGACTAGCGGGGGATAAAGAGACCCAGTACTTC. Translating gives CASSARLAGDKETQYF.

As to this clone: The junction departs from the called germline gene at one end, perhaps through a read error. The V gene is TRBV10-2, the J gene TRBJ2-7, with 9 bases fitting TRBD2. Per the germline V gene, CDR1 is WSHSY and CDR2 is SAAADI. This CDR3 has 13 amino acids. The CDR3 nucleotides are TGCGCCACCAGTGCGGGAGGGAACTACGAGCAGTACTTC. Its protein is CATSAGGNYEQYF.

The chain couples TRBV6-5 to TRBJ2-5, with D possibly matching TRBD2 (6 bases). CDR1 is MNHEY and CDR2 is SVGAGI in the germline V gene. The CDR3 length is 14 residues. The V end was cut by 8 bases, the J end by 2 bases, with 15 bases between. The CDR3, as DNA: TGTGCCAGCGCGCATGCGGGGACTCAAGAGACCCAGTACTTC. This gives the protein CASAHAGTQETQYF.

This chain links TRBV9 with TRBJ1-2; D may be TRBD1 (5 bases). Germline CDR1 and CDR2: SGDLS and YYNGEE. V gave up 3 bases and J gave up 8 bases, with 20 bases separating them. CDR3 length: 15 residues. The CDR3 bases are TGTGCCAGCAGCGCCGCCGGGACGGGGGGGTTCGGCTACACCTTC. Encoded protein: CASSAAGTGGFGYTF.

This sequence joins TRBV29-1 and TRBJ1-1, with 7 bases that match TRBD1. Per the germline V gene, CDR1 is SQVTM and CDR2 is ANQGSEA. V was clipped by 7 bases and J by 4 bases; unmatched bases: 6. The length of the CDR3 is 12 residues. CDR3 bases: TGCAGCGGAACAGGGGCGGGCACTGAAGCTTTCTTT. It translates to CSGTGAGTEAFF.

The CDR3 protein is CASSLTGGSGANVLTF. CDR3 sequence (DNA): TGTGCCAGCAGCTTGACAGGGGGCTCTGGGGCCAACGTCCTGACTTTC. This rearrangement joins TRBV7-6 to TRBJ2-6; 9 bases fit TRBD1. The CDR3 is 16 amino acids. Germline assignment: CDR1 SGHVS and CDR2 FNYEAQ. J gave up 0 bases and V 3 bases, and 0 bases lay outside the gene matches.

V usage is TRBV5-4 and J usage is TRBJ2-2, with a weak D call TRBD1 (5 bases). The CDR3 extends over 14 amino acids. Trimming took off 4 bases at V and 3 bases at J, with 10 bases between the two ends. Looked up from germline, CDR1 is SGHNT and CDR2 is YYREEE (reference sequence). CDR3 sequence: CASSPDSDTGELFF. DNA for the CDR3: TGTGCCAGCAGCCCCGACAGCGACACCGGGGAGCTGTTTTTT.

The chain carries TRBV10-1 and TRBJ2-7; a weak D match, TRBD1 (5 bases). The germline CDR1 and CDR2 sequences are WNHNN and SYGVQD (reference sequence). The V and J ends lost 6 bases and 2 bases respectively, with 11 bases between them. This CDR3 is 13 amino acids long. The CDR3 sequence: CASRTVLPYEQYF. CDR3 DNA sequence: TGCGCCAGCAGGACAGTTCTGCCCTACGAGCAGTACTTC.

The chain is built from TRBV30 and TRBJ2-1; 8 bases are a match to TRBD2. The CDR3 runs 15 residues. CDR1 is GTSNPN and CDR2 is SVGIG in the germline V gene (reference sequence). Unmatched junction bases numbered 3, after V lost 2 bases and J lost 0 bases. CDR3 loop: CAWSPLAGSYNEQFF. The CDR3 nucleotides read TGTGCCTGGAGTCCCCTAGCGGGCTCCTACAATGAGCAGTTCTTC.